Listed below are T cell receptor beta chains from one sample, sequenced in a study of blood T cell repertoires in COVID-19. Sequencing was performed with immunoSEQ multiplex PCR; in TCRdb, only in-frame clones are kept and a portion is missing. This sample has fewer than 300,000 clones; approximately 90% occur once, and the top ten carry 15% to 18%. Input material: PBMCs or T cells enriched from blood (not recorded which). The receptors were gathered from a man aged 18 to 35 who had recovered from COVID-19. The conserved cysteine and the conserved F or W are not part of the CDR3 here.

j_gene	v_gene	len	CDR3aa
TRBJ1-1	TRBV2	12	ASRGHLSNTEAF
TRBJ1-5	TRBV4-1	15	ASSQERGLDSNQPQH
TRBJ2-1	TRBV5-1	13	ASSEGQSSYNEQF
TRBJ1-5	TRBV9	11	ASSARAGQPQH
TRBJ2-2	TRBV6-1	13	ASSEGLAGPGELF
TRBJ1-2	TRBV3-1/TRBV3-2	9	ASGDGGGYT
TRBJ1-4	TRBV19	14	ASSIGTAATNEKLF
TRBJ1-1	TRBV3-1/TRBV3-2	12	ASSQSQGGTEAF
TRBJ2-1	TRBV6-2/TRBV6-3	15	ASSSLSSGNSYNEQF
TRBJ1-6	TRBV9	12	ASSGTGPNSPLH
TRBJ1-3	TRBV24-1	12	ATSSGRSGNTIY
TRBJ2-7	TRBV7-9	13	ASSFVVGGTYEQY
TRBJ2-2	TRBV4-1	13	ASSQGGGKIGELF
TRBJ2-5	TRBV19	13	ASSSTSGSGKTQY
TRBJ2-7	TRBV28	11	ASTGQLFYEQY
TRBJ2-7	TRBV6-5	13	ASSRPSALSYEQY
TRBJ2-5	TRBV5-1	12	ASSRDGGAETQY
TRBJ1-2	TRBV3-1/TRBV3-2	15	ASSHTGLEGTSSGYT
TRBJ2-1	TRBV28	14	ASSHGLAVFYNEQF
TRBJ2-2	TRBV19	13	ASSLAGRDTGELF
TRBJ2-1	TRBV5-1	13	ASSLTSGGYNEQF
TRBJ1-2	TRBV6-6	11	ASRAGDLAGFT
TRBJ2-3	TRBV30	13	AWSGLAGVADTQY
TRBJ2-7	TRBV18	12	ASSPGQVLTEQY
TRBJ2-7	TRBV18	13	ASSPLERVPGEQY
TRBJ1-6	TRBV30	12	ASPGTDYNSPLH
TRBJ1-2	TRBV5-6	12	ASSVRGLNYGYT
TRBJ2-7	TRBV6-5	13	ASSYTGQVFYEQY
TRBJ1-6	TRBV14	12	ASSQASGVSPLH
TRBJ2-1	TRBV2	13	ASRDSGSSYNEQF
TRBJ1-6	TRBV19	11	ASDTGDGSPLH
TRBJ2-7	TRBV6-5	10	ASTGTRYEQY
TRBJ2-1	TRBV7-3	13	ASSPGGSSYNEQF
TRBJ1-5	TRBV19	14	ASSLGAGYSNQPQH
TRBJ2-1	TRBV13	11	ASSTGQNNEQF
TRBJ2-2	TRBV5-8	13	ASSPIGSARGELF
TRBJ2-7	TRBV7-3	11	ASSPGQTYEQY
TRBJ1-2	TRBV11-2	10	ASSLASYGYT
TRBJ2-3	TRBV5-1	12	ASSDERSTDTQY
TRBJ2-3	TRBV2	13	ASSAAAGGPDTQY
TRBJ1-3	TRBV11-2	15	ASSLEGPQPSGNTIY
TRBJ2-2	TRBV6-5	12	ASSLAGTTGELF
TRBJ2-5	TRBV27	12	ASSSRGTAETQY
TRBJ1-5	TRBV4-1	11	ASSQDRLQPQH
TRBJ2-2	TRBV7-8	15	ASRGRGRPTNTGELF
TRBJ2-3	TRBV19	11	ASSTGLPDTQY
TRBJ2-3	TRBV3-1/TRBV3-2	15	ASSQEYGGGGTDTQY
TRBJ1-5	TRBV29-1	10	SAGQRNQPQH
TRBJ1-1	TRBV2	12	ASHQTGPFGEAF
TRBJ1-3	TRBV2	12	ASILESSGNTIY
TRBJ2-7	TRBV4-1	13	ASSPSYRNSYEQY
TRBJ2-1	TRBV3-1/TRBV3-2	14	ASSQDGIASYNEQF
TRBJ2-1	TRBV7-9	10	ASSLAGVEQF
TRBJ2-1	TRBV27	15	ASSLSGSALAYNEQF